The T cell receptor beta chain under discussion was sequenced for a study of CD8+CD57+ T cells in acquired aplastic anemia. Study as a whole: DNA from sorted CD4+ and CD8+ cells averaged roughly 3.4 ug.

Of note for this clonotype: Antigen unknown.

Genomic DNA constituted the template upon which TCR beta VDJ and CDR3 profiling was performed. TCRdb ran MiXCR on the reads and lists one entry per CDR3 protein. The profile shows about 180,000 distinct CDR3 sequences, 45% to 60% of them singletons. General study results and limits: Patients and controls shared 25 to 35 CD8+ CDR3 sequences, which appeared highly expressed in patients and within their immunodominant clones. Levels of CD8+ Simpson's diversity were not significantly distinct in patients versus controls.

Trimming shortened V by 1 base and J by 9 bases, and 7 bases separated the two germline ends. Germline-derived CDR1 and CDR2 are LNHDA and SQIVND (reference sequence). The CDR3 spans 12 residues. Patients selected for sequencing had displayed CD8+CD57+ cell expansion by flow cytometry. The patients all had a severe acquired aplastic anemia diagnosis. V gene TRBV19 combines with J gene TRBJ2-1; D possibly uses TRBD1 or TRBD2 (5 bases each). The TCR comes from a human donor with aplastic anemia. The sequenced sample was sorted CD4+, CD8+, or CD8+CD57+ T cells (not recorded which) from PBMCs. The CDR3 DNA reads TGTGCCAGTAGTATAGGGGGGACTGAGCAGTTCTTC. Translation gives CASSIGGTEQFF.